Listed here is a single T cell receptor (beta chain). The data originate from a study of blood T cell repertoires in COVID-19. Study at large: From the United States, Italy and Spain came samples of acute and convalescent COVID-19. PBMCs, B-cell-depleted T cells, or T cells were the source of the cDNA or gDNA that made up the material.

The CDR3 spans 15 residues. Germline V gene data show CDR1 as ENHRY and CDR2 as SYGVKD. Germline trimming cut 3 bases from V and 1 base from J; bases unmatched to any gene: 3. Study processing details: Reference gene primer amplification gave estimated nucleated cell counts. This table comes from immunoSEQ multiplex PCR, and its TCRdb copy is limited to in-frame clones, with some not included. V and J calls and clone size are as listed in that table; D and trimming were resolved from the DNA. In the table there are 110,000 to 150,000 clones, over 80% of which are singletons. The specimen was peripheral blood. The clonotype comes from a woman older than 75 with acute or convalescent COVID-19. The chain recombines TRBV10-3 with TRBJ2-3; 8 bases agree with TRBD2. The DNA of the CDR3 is TGTGCCATCAGTGATCCGGGGGGGCGCACAGATACGCAGTATTTT. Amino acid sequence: CAISDPGGRTDTQYF.